These 19 T cell receptor beta chains share one sample of origin, sequenced in a study of response to subunit inactivated influenza vaccine. TCRdb reanalysed the RT-PCR reads using MiXCR and keeps one entry per CDR3 protein. Of about 700,000 distinct CDR3 sequences in the sample, approximately 14% are singletons; the top ten hold approximately 6.5%. Sequenced here: PBMCs from blood, sampled less than 15 days before vaccination. The source of these receptors is a man aged 50 to 59 who received an inactivated influenza vaccine.

This clonotype has more than one count but fewer than ten. This chain joins TRBV4-1 and TRBJ2-3; D unclear. CDR1 and CDR2 (germline): MGHRA, YSYEKL. The germline V and J ends were trimmed by 0 bases and 6 bases, with 7 bases remaining between them. The CDR3 has 13 amino acids. The CDR3 bases are TGCGCCAGCAGCCAAGAGGCCACCGATACGCAGTATTTT. Its protein product is CASSQEATDTQYF.

The chain's CDR3 is CASSLQVNQPQHF. CDR3 nucleotides: TGTGCCAGCAGTTTACAGGTCAATCAGCCCCAGCATTTT. V and J are TRBV12-3 or TRBV12-4 and TRBJ1-5; no definite D call. Trimming pared 2 bases from V and 3 bases from J, leaving 5 bases between. There are 13 residues in the CDR3.

This clonotype came up a few times. J is TRBJ2-5 and V is TRBV28; D is perhaps TRBD1 or TRBD2 (5 bases each). The CDR3 is made up of 14 amino acids. V dropped 4 bases and J dropped 5 bases, with 14 bases sitting between them. The germline V gene has CDR1 MDHEN and CDR2 SYDVKM. The CDR3 nucleotides read TGTGCCAGCAGTTCTCCCCGGGACGGGGAGACCCAGTACTTC. Its protein is CASSSPRDGETQYF.

This chain uses TRBV12-3 or TRBV12-4 with TRBJ1-4; 7 nucleotides line up with TRBD1. This CDR3 has 15 residues. The V gene end was trimmed by 6 bases and the J gene end by 5 bases; junction bases not matched to a gene: 9. Here the CDR3 DNA reads TGTGCCAGCAGCCCGACAGGGCCGGGAAATGAAAAACTGTTTTTT. This sequence encodes CASSPTGPGNEKLFF.

This clonotype was counted many times. This chain connects TRBV12-3 or TRBV12-4 to TRBJ2-7, with 10 positions matching TRBD1. The junction had 7 bases not matched to a gene; V was cut back by 6 bases and J by 2 bases. This CDR3 comprises 15 residues. CDR3 protein: CASRRGDRGTYEQYF. The CDR3 DNA follows: TGTGCCAGCAGGAGGGGGGACAGGGGTACCTACGAGCAGTACTTC.

This clonotype was observed a few times. The gene calls are TRBV28 and TRBJ2-3, with 9 bases fitting TRBD1. The V segment lost 5 bases and the J segment 3 bases; nucleotides outside the gene matches: 9. Germline CDR1 is MDHEN and CDR2 is SYDVKM. This CDR3 is 16 amino acids long. The CDR3 region is CASSVQGARLTDTQYF. DNA for the CDR3: TGTGCCAGCAGTGTACAGGGGGCGCGGCTGACAGATACGCAGTATTTT. The full variable domain, in which reference TRBV28 and TRBJ2-3 provide the parts outside the CDR3, is DVKVTQSSRYLVKRTGEKVFLECVQDMDHENMFWYRQDPGLGLRLIYFSYDVKMKEKGDIPEGYSVSREKKERFSLILESASTNQTSMYLCASSVQGARLTDTQYFGPGTRLTVL.

This clonotype was picked up many times. The chain joins TRBV29-1 to TRBJ2-7; no clear D. Looked up from germline, CDR1 is SQVTM and CDR2 is ANQGSEA. V gave up 4 bases and J gave up 0 bases, with 10 bases separating them. The length of the CDR3 is 13 residues. CDR3 bases: TGCAGCGTTGTATCTTCAAGCTCCTACGAGCAGTACTTC. Amino acids: CSVVSSSSYEQYF.

This clonotype was counted between two and nine times. The V call is TRBV29-1, the J call TRBJ2-1; no clear D. This CDR3 has 12 amino acids. The germline gives CDR1 SQVTM, CDR2 ANQGSEA. Trimming pared 7 bases from V and 3 bases from J, leaving 10 bases between. CDR3 sequence reads: CSALKGYNEQFF. In DNA, the CDR3 is TGCAGCGCCCTTAAGGGCTACAATGAGCAGTTCTTC.

The chain links TRBV3-1 to TRBJ2-2, with 9 nucleotides matching TRBD1. V lost 2 bases to trimming and J lost 3 bases; unmatched junction nucleotides: 4. Germline V gives CDR1 LGHDT, CDR2 YNNKEL (reference sequence). CDR3 size: 16 residues. CDR3 DNA: TGTGCCAGCAGCCAAAGGGACAGGGCCCACACCGGGGAGCTGTTTTTT. Residues: CASSQRDRAHTGELFF.

The V call is TRBV12-3 or TRBV12-4, the J call TRBJ1-1, with D unresolved. The CDR3 extends over 14 amino acids. Deletions cut 0 bases from V and 6 bases from J, with 11 bases between. The chain's CDR3 is CASSLALAGSEAFF. In DNA form, the CDR3 reads TGTGCCAGCAGTTTAGCGCTTGCGGGGTCTGAAGCTTTCTTT.

This clonotype was seen more than once but under ten times. The chain employs TRBV3-1 and TRBJ1-4; no firm D call. There are 14 residues in the CDR3. The V end lost 3 bases, the J end lost 8 bases, and 13 bases lay between the germline ends. CDR1 is LGHDT, CDR2 YNNKEL, per germline (reference sequence). The CDR3 spells CASSHGNQEEKLFF. The CDR3 DNA is TGTGCCAGCAGCCATGGCAACCAAGAGGAAAAACTGTTTTTT.

This clonotype was seen more than once but under ten times. This chain connects TRBV7-2 to TRBJ2-3; 11 bases are a match to TRBD1. V was clipped by 2 bases and J by 6 bases; unmatched bases: 1. The germline V gene encodes CDR1 SGHTA and CDR2 FQGNSA. The CDR3 totals 14 residues. CDR3 DNA: TGTGCCAGCAGCTTATGGGACAGGGGGGATACGCAGTATTTT. Translation gives CASSLWDRGDTQYF.

Only a few counts were recorded for this clonotype. The V and J genes are TRBV20-1 and TRBJ2-1, with 8 bases lining up with TRBD1. CDR3 length: 14 residues. The germline gives CDR1 DFQATT, CDR2 SNEGSKA (reference sequence). Trimming at V came to 3 bases and at J to 8 bases, leaving 9 bases not matched to a gene. Here the CDR3 reads CSASDRGFVDEQFF. The CDR3 DNA reads as TGCAGTGCTAGTGACAGGGGTTTTGTTGATGAGCAGTTCTTC.

The chain links TRBV3-1 to TRBJ2-5, with 10 bases lining up with TRBD2. The CDR3 runs 15 residues. The V segment lost 2 bases and the J segment 5 bases; nucleotides outside the gene matches: 5. Germline lookup yields CDR1 LGHDT and CDR2 YNNKEL (reference sequence). As DNA, the CDR3 is TGTGCCAGCAGCCAATCTAGCGGGGGCTTGGAGACCCAGTACTTC. Translation: CASSQSSGGLETQYF.

This chain joins TRBV5-1 and TRBJ2-3, with D possibly being TRBD1 or TRBD2 (5 bases each). The V end was cut by 4 bases, the J end by 2 bases, with 17 bases between. Germline V lookup: CDR1 SGHRS, CDR2 YFSETQ. This CDR3 is built from 16 residues. The CDR3 bases are TGCGCCAGCAGCCTTGACGGGGCCGTACCCACAGATACGCAGTATTTT. Protein product: CASSLDGAVPTDTQYF.

This clonotype appeared many times. This rearrangement joins TRBV28 to TRBJ1-6, with 7 bases aligning to TRBD1. In germline, CDR1 is MDHEN, CDR2 SYDVKM. This CDR3 is built from 16 residues. V was pared by 1 base and J by 7 bases, with 7 bases of the junction left unmatched. The CDR3 spells CASSLSPTGYNSPLHF. CDR3 in DNA: TGTGCCAGCAGTTTATCCCCGACAGGGTACAATTCACCCCTCCACTTT.

This clonotype was counted between two and nine times. This chain uses TRBV11-2 with TRBJ1-4; 7 nucleotides agree with TRBD1. Germline V CDR1 and CDR2: SGHAT, FQNNGV. J was trimmed by 2 bases and V by 3 bases; bases with no gene match: 6. This CDR3 comprises 16 residues. The CDR3 sequence: CASSLYQGGTNEKLFF. DNA of the CDR3: TGTGCCAGCAGCTTGTACCAGGGGGGCACTAATGAAAAACTGTTTTTT.

This clonotype has more than one count but fewer than ten. This chain joins TRBV12-3 or TRBV12-4 and TRBJ1-2, with D uncertain. CDR3 length: 15 residues. V was clipped by 5 bases and J by 1 base, with 14 bases between them. The CDR3 region is CASSTAAPNNYGYTF. The DNA for the CDR3 is TGTGCCAGCAGTACCGCGGCACCTAATAACTATGGCTACACCTTC.

This clonotype was found many times. The rearrangement uses TRBV12-3 or TRBV12-4 and TRBJ2-5, with D unresolved. The V gene lost 6 bases and the J gene lost 2 bases, with 10 bases spanning the gap. The CDR3 length is 13 residues. Here the CDR3 DNA reads TGTGCCAGCAGCTTAAGTGGGCAAGAGACCCAGTACTTC. Translated: CASSLSGQETQYF.